This TCR beta chain was captured by sequencing in a study of shared clonotypes between healthy human individuals. Profiled with immunoSEQ multiplex PCR; TCRdb holds only in-frame clones, not every one. This sample has hundreds of thousands of clones, with about two thirds found just once. Germline loops: CDR1 SNHLY, CDR2 FYNNEI. The CDR3 sequence is 13 residues long. Note on this clone: One end of the junction fails to match germline, which may point to a read error.

Sequencing was carried out using memory CD4+ T cells sorted from blood. As for subset: CD45RA-negative fraction. The chain employs TRBV2 and TRBJ2-7, with a tentative D call TRBD1 (5 bases). This sequence was found in a woman in her 30s in good health. CDR3 bases: TGTGCCAGCAAAATGGGCGGTGGGGCCTTTAGTTCGTTC. Protein sequence: CASKMGGGAFSSF.